Sequencing of this TCR beta chain was carried out in a study of cytomegalovirus exposure and HLA in healthy donors. Study as a whole: Samples from HLA-typed donors yielded about 85 million unique TCRs in an early data release.

Study observations and caveats: Association with HLA alleles at 0.05 false discovery rate was found for around 15,000 TCR beta sequences in a later analysis. The investigators catalogued 150 to 200 TCR beta chains as cytomegalovirus-associated. Productive status was seen about 87% or about 30% of the time for most TCR beta V segments in an earlier analysis.

Between the trimmed V and J ends, which lost 4 bases and 9 bases, there was a span of 13 bases. The CDR3 spans 12 residues. In germline, CDR1 is SNHLY, CDR2 FYNNEI. The PCR contained 60 Vbeta and 13 Jbeta primers. Sequencing was performed with immunoSEQ multiplex PCR; in TCRdb, only in-frame clones are kept and a portion is missing. The data show some 120,000 clones, about 85% seen once. To note about this clone: Its cognate antigen is unknown.

The source is a woman aged 25-40 years in good health and CMV-seropositive. The sample comprised PBMCs. The chain uses TRBV2 and TRBJ2-7; D may be TRBD2 (6 bases). The CDR3 DNA is TGTGCCAGCAGTGCCGGAGGGGCCGGGCAGTACTTC. Amino acid sequence: CASSAGGAGQYF. Full variable domain (missing parts from reference TRBV2 and TRBJ2-7): EPEVTQTPSHQVTQMGQEVILRCVPISNHLYFYWYRQILGQKVEFLVSFYNNEISEKSEIFDDQFSVERPDGSNFTLKIRSTKLEDSAMYFCASSAGGAGQYFGPGTRLTVT.